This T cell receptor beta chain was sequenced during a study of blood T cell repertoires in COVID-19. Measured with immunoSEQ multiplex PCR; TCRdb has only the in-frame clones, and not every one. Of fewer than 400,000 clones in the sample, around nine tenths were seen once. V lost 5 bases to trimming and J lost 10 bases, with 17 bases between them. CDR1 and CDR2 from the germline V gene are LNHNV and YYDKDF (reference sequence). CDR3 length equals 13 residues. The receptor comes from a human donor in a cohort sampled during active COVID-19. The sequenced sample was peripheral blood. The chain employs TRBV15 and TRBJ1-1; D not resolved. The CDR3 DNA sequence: TGTGCCACCAGCCCCCGGTGGGAGGAGGCAGCTTTCTTT. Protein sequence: CATSPRWEEAAFF.